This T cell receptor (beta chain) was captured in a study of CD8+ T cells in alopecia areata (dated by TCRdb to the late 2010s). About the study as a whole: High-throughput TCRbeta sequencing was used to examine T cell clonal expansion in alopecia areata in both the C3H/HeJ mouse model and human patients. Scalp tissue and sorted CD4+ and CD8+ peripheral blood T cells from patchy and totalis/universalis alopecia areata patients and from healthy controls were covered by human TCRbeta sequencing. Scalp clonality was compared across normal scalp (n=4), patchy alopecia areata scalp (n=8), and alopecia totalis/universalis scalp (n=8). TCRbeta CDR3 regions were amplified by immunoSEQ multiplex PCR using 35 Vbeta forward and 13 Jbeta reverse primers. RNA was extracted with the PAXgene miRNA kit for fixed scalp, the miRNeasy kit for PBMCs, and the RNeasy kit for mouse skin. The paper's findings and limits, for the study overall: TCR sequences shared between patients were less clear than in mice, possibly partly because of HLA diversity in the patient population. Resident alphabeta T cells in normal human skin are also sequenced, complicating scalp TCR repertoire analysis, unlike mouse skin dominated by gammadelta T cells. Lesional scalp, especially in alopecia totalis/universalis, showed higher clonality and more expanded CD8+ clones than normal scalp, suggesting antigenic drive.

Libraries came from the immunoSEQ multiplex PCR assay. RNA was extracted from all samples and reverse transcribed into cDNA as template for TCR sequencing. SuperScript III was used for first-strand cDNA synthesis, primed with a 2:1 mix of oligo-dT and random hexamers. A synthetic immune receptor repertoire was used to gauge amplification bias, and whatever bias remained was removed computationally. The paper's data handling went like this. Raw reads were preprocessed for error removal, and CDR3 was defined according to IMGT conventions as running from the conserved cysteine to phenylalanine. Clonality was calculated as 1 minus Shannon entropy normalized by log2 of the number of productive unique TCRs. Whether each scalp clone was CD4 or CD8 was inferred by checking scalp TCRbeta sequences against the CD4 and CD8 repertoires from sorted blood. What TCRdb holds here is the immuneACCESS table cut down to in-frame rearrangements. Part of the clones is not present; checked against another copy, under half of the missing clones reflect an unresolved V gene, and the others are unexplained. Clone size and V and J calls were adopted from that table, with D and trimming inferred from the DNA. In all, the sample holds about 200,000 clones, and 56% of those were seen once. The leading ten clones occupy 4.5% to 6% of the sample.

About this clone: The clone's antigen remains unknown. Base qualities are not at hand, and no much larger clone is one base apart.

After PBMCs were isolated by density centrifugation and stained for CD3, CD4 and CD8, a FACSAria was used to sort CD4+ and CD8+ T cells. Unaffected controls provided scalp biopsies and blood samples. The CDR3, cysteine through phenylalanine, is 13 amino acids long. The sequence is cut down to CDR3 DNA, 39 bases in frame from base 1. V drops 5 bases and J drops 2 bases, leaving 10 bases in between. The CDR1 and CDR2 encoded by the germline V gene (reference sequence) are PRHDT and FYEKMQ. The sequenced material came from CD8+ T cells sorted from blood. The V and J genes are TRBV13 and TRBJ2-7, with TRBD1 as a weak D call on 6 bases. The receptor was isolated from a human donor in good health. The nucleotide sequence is TGTGCCAGCAGCGCCGGACAGACCTACGAGCAGTACTTC. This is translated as CASSAGQTYEQYF.